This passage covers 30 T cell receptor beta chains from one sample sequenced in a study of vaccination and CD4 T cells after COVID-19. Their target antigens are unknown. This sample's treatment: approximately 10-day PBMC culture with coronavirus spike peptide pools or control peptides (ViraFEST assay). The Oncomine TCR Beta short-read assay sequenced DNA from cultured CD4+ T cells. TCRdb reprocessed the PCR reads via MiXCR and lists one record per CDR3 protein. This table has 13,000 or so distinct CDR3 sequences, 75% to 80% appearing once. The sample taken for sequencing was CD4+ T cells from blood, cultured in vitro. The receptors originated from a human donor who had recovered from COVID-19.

The CDR3 protein is CASSETPTGPNYGYTF. The CDR3 nucleotides read TGTGCCAGCAGTGAAACCCCGACGGGCCCTAACTATGGCTACACCTTC. The chain links TRBV6-1 to TRBJ1-2; D is unclear. Germline V gives CDR1 MNHNS, CDR2 SASEGT. The CDR3 runs 16 residues. V lost 2 bases and J 0 bases, leaving 13 bases between the germline ends.

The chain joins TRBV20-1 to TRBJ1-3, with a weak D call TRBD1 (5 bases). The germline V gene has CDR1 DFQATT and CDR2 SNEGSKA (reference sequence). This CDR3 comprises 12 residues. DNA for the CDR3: TGCAGCGGGGGGAGGGCTGGAAACACCATATATTTT. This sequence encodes CSGGRAGNTIYF.

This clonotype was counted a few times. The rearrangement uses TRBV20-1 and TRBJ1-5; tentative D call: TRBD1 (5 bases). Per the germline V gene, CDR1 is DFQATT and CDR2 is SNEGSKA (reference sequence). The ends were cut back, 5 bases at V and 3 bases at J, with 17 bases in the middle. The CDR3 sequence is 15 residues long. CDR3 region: CSAPLITGTNQPQHF. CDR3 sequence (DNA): TGCAGTGCTCCCCTTATAACAGGTACCAATCAGCCCCAGCATTTT.

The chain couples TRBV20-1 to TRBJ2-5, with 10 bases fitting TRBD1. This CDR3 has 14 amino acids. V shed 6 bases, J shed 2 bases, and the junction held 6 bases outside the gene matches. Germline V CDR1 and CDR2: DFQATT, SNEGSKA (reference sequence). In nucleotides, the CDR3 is TGCAGTGCCCGCGGGACAGGGGTACAAGAGACCCAGTACTTC. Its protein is CSARGTGVQETQYF.

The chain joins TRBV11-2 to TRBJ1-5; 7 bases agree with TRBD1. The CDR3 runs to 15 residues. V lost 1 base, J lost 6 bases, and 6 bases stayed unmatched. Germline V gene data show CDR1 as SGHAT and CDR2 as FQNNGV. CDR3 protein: CASSLVAGGIQPQHF. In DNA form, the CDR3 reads TGTGCCAGCAGCTTAGTTGCAGGGGGGATTCAGCCCCAGCATTTT.

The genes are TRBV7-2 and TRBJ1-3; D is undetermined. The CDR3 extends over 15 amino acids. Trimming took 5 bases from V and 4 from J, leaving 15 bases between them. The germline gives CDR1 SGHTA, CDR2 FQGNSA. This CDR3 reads CASSPTAVSGNTIYF. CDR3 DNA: TGTGCCAGCAGCCCCACAGCCGTAAGCGGAAACACCATATATTTT.

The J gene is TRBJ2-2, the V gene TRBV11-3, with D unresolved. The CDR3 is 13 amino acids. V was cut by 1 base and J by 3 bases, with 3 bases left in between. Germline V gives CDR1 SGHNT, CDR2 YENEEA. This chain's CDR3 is CASSLVHTGELFF. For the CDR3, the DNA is TGTGCCAGCAGCTTAGTCCACACCGGGGAGCTGTTTTTT.

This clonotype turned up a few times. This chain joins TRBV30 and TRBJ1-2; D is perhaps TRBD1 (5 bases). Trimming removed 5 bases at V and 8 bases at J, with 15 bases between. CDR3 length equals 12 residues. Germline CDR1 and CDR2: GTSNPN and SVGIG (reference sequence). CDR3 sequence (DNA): TGTGCCTGGCTGAAACAGGCGGGGGGCTACACCTTC. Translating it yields CAWLKQAGGYTF.

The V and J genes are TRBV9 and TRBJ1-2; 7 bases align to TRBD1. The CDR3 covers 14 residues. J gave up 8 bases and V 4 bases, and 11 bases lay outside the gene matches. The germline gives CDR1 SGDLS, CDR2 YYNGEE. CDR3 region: CASSPSHRGDGYTF. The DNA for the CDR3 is TGTGCCAGCAGCCCCTCCCACAGGGGCGACGGCTACACCTTC.

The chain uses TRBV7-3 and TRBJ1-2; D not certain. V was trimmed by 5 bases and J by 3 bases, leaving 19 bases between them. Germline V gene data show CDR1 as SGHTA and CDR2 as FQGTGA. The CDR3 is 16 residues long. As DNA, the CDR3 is TGTGCCAGCAGCCCGTCTGGGAGGCCTAGGGACTATGGCTACACCTTC. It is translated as CASSPSGRPRDYGYTF.

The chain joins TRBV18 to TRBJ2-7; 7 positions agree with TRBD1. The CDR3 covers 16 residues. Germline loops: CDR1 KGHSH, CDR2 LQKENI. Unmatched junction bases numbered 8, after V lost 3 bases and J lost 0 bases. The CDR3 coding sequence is TGTGCCAGCTCACCCAAAGGGACAGCTAGCTCCTACGAGCAGTACTTC. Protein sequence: CASSPKGTASSYEQYF.

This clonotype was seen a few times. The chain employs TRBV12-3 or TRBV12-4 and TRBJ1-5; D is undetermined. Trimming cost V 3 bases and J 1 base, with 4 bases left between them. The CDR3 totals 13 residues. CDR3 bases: TGTGCCAGCAGTTTGGACAGCAATCAGCCCCAGCATTTT. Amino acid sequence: CASSLDSNQPQHF.

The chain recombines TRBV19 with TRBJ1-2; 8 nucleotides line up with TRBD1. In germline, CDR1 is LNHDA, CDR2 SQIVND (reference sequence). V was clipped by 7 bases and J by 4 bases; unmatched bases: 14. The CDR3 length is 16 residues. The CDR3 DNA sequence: TGTGCCAGTAATCCCCTGGTGGGGACAGGCCCCTATGGCTACACCTTC. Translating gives CASNPLVGTGPYGYTF.

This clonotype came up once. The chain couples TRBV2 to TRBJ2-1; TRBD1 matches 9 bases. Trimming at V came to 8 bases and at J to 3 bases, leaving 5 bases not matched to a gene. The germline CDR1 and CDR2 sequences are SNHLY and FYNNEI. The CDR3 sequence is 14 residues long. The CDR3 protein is CASLRQGVYNEQFF. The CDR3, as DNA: TGTGCCAGCCTTAGACAGGGGGTCTACAATGAGCAGTTCTTC.

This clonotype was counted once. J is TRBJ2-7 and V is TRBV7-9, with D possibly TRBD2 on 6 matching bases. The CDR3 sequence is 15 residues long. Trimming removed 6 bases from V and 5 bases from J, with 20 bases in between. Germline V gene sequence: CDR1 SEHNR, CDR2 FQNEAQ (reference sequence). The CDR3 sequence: CASSDRGATRHEQYF. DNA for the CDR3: TGTGCCAGCAGTGACCGGGGAGCGACTAGGCACGAGCAGTACTTC.

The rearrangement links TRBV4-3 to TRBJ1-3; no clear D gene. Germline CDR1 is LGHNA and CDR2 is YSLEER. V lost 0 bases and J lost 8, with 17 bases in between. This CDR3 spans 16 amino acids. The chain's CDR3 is CASSQDLGGIRDTIYF. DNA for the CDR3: TGCGCCAGCAGCCAAGATCTGGGAGGGATTCGGGACACCATATATTTT.

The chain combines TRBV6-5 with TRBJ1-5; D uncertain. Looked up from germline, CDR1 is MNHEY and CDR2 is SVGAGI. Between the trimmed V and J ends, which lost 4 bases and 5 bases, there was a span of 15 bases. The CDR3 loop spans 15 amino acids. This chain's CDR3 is CASSFRGRRDQPQHF. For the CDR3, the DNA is TGTGCCAGCAGTTTCCGGGGAAGGCGCGATCAGCCCCAGCATTTT.

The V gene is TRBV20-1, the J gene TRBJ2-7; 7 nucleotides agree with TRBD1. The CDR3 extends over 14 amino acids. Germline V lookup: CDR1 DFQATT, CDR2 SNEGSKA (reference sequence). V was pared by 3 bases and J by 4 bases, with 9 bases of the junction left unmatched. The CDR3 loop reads CSASTGAWAYEQYF. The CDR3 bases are TGCAGTGCTAGTACAGGGGCGTGGGCTTACGAGCAGTACTTC.

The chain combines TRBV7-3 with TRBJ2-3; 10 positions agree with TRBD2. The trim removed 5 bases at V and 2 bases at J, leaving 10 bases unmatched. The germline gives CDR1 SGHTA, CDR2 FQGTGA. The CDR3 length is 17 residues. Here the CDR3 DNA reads TGTGCCAGCAGCCCAGCAGGTAGCGGGAGGCCCACAGATACGCAGTATTTT. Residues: CASSPAGSGRPTDTQYF. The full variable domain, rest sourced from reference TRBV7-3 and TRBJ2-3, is GAGVSQTPSNKVTEKGKYVELRCDPISGHTALYWYRQSLGQGPEFLIYFQGTGAADDSGLPNDRFFAVRPEGSVSTLKIQRTERGDSAVYLCASSPAGSGRPTDTQYFGPGTRLTVL.

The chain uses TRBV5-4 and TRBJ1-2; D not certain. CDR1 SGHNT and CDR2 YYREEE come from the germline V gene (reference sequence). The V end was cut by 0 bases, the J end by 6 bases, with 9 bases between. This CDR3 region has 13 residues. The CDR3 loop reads CASSLDTLNGYTF. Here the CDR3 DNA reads TGTGCCAGCAGCTTGGACACCCTTAATGGCTACACCTTC.

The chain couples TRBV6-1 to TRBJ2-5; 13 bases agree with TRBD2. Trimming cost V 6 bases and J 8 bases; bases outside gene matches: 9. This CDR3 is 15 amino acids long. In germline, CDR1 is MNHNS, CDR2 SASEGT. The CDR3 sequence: CASRIEGLAGETQYF. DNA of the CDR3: TGTGCCAGCAGAATCGAAGGACTAGCGGGAGAAACCCAGTACTTC.

As DNA, the CDR3 is TGTGCCAGCAGTCCTCGCCTGGGGACAGGGGTCGCAGGCTACACCTTC. Translated: CASSPRLGTGVAGYTF. V gene TRBV27 combines with J gene TRBJ1-2, with 10 bases fitting TRBD1. Unmatched junction bases numbered 14, after V lost 5 bases and J lost 8 bases. Looked up from germline, CDR1 is MNHEY and CDR2 is SMNVEV (reference sequence). The CDR3 is 16 residues long.

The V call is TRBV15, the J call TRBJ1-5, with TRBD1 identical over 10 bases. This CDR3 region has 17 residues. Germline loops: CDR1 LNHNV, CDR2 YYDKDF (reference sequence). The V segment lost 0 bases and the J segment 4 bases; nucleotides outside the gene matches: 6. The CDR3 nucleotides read TGTGCCACCAGCAGAGATCATCCGGGACAGGGGAATCAGCCCCAGCATTTT. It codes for CATSRDHPGQGNQPQHF.

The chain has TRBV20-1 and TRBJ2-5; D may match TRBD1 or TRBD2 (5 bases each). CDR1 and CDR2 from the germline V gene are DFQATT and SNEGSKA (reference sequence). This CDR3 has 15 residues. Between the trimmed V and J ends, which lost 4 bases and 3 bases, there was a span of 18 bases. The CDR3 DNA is TGCAGTGCTAAGGGGCTAGCTGCCTTTGAAGAGACCCAGTACTTC. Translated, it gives CSAKGLAAFEETQYF.

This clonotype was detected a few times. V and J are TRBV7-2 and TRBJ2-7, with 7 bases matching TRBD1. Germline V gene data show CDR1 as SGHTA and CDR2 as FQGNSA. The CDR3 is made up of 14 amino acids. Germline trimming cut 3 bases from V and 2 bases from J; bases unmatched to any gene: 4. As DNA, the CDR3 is TGTGCCAGCAGCTTGGGACAGCAAACCTACGAGCAGTACTTC. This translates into CASSLGQQTYEQYF. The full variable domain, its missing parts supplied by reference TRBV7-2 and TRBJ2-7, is GAGVSQSPSNKVTEKGKDVELRCDPISGHTALYWYRQSLGQGLEFLIYFQGNSAPDKSGLPSDRFSAERTGGSVSTLTIQRTQQEDSAVYLCASSLGQQTYEQYFGPGTRLTVT.

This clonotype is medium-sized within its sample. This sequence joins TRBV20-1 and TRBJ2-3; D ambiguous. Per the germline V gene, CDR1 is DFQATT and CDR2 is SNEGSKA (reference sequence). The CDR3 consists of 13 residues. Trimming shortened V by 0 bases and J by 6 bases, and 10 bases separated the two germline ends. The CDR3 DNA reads TGCAGTGCTAGAGATCACCCGGCTGATACGCAGTATTTT. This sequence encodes CSARDHPADTQYF.

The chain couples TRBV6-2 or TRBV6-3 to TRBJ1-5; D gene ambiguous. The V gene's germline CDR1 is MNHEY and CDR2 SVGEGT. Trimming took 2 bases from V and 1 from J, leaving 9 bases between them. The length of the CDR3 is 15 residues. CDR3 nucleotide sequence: TGTGCCAGCAGTTACCACAGCCTGAGCAATCAGCCCCAGCATTTT. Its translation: CASSYHSLSNQPQHF.

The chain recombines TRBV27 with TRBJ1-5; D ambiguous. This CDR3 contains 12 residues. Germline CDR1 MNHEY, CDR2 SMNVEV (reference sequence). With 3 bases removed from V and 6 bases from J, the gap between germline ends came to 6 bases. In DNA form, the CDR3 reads TGTGCCAGCAGTTTTGGTGGTCAGCCCCAGCATTTT. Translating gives CASSFGGQPQHF.

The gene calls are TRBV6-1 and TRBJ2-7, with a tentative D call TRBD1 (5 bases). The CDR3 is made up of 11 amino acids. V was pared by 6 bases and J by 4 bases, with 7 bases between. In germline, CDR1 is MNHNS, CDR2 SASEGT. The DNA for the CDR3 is TGTGCCAGCAGCGCAGGGTACGAGCAGTACTTC. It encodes CASSAGYEQYF.

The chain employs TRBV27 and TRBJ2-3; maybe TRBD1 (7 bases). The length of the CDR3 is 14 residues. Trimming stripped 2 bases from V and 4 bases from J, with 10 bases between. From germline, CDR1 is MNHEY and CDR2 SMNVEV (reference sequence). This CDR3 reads CASSLQGGSDTQYF. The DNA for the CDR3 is TGTGCCAGCAGTTTACAGGGGGGCTCAGATACGCAGTATTTT.